This T cell receptor beta chain originates from a study of CD8 T cells in ankylosing spondylitis. MiXCR, applied by TCRdb to the 5' RACE reads, yields one record per CDR3 protein. The data contain about 130,000 distinct CDR3 sequences, 6% to 8.5% of them singletons. This clonotype occurred many times. Germline assignment: CDR1 SGHRS and CDR2 YFSETQ. V lost 4 bases, J lost 6 bases, and 16 bases lay in between. This CDR3 is 14 amino acids long. The receptor was derived from a male donor with ankylosing spondylitis or in good health (not recorded which). The rearrangement uses TRBV5-1 and TRBJ1-1; no definite D call. The specimen was blood, either unsorted or a sorted T cell fraction (not recorded which). CDR3 protein: CASSTGERAPEAFF. The CDR3 nucleotides are TGCGCCAGCAGCACTGGGGAGAGGGCCCCTGAAGCTTTCTTT.